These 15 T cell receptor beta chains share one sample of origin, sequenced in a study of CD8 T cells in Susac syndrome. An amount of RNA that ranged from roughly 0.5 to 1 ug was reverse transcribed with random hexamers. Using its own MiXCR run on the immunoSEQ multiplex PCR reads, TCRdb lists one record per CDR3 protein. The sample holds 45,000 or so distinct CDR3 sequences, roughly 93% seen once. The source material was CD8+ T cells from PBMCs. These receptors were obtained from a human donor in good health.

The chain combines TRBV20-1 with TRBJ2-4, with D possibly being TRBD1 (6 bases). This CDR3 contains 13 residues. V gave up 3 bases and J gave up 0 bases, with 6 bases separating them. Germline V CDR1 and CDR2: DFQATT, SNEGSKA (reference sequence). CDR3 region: CSARGQAKNIQYF. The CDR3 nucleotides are TGCAGTGCTAGGGGACAAGCCAAAAACATTCAGTACTTC.

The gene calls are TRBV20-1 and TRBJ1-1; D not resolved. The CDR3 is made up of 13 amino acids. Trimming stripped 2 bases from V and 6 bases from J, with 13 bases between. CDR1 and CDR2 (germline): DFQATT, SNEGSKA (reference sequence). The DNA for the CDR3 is TGCAGTGCTAGATATCGCAGTCACCCTGAAGCTTTCTTT. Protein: CSARYRSHPEAFF.

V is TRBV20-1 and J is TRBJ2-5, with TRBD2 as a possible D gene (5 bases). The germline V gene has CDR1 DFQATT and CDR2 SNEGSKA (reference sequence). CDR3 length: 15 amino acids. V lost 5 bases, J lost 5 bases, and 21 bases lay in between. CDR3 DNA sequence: TGCAGTGCTCAGAATGGGAGAAGGTTCGTGGAGACCCAGTACTTC. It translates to CSAQNGRRFVETQYF.

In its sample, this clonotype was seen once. The CDR3 nucleotides are TGTGCCAGCAGCCAAGATCGGTCAGTAGCGGGACCTAGGGTCTACGAGCAGTACTTC. Amino acid sequence: CASSQDRSVAGPRVYEQYF. The V and J genes are TRBV3-1 and TRBJ2-7, with 8 positions matching TRBD2. The CDR3 contains 19 residues. Germline lookup yields CDR1 LGHDT and CDR2 YNNKEL (reference sequence). Losses at the gene ends were 0 bases for V and 3 bases for J; bases not matched to a gene: 16.

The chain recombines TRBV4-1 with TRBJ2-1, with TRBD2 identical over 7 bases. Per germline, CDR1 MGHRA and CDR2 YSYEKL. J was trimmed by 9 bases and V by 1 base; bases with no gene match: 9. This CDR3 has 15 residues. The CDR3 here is CASSQVEGGYGEQFF. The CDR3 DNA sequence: TGCGCCAGCAGCCAAGTAGAGGGAGGGTACGGTGAGCAGTTCTTC.

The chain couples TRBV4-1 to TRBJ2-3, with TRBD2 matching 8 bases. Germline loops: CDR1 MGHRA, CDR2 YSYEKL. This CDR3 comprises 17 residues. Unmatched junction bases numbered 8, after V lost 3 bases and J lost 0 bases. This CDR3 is CASSHPTSATSTDTQYF. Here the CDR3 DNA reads TGCGCCAGCAGCCACCCGACTAGCGCCACTAGCACAGATACGCAGTATTTT.

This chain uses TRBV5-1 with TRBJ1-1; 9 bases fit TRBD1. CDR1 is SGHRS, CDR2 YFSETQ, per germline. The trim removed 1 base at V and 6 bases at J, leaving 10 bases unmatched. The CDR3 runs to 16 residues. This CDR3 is CASSLTYRGLGPEAFF. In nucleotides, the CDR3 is TGCGCCAGCAGCTTGACTTACAGGGGGCTTGGCCCTGAAGCTTTCTTT.

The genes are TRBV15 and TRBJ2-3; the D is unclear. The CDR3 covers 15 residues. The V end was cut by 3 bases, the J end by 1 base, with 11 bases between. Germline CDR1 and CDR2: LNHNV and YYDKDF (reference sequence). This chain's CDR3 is CATSSTSRGTDTQYF. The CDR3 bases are TGTGCCACCAGCAGTACCAGTCGCGGCACAGATACGCAGTATTTT.

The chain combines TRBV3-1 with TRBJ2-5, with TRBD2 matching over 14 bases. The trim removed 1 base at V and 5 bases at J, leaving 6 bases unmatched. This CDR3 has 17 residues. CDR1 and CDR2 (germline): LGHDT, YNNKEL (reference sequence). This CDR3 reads CASSQVGLAGDRETQYF. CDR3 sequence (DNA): TGTGCCAGCAGCCAAGTGGGACTAGCGGGAGATCGGGAGACCCAGTACTTC.

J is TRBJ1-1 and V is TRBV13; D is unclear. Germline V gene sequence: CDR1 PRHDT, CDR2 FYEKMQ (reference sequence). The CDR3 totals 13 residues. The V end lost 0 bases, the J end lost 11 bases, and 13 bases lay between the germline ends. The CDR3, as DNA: TGTGCCAGCAGCTTAGGAGGGCCTGATGCGGCTTTCTTT. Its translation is CASSLGGPDAAFF.

The CDR3 loop is CASRYSLEAFF. In DNA form, the CDR3 reads TGTGCCAGCAGATATTCCCTCGAAGCTTTCTTT. The genes are TRBV6-2 or TRBV6-3 and TRBJ1-1; D uncertain. This CDR3 is 11 amino acids long. Germline V lookup: CDR1 MNHEY, CDR2 SVGEGT. With 6 bases removed from V and 8 bases from J, the gap between germline ends came to 10 bases.

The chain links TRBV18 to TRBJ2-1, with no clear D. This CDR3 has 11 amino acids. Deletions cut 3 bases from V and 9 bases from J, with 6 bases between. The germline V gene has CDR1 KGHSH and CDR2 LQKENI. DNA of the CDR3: TGTGCCAGCTCACCGGGCGTTGAGCAGTTCTTC. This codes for CASSPGVEQFF.

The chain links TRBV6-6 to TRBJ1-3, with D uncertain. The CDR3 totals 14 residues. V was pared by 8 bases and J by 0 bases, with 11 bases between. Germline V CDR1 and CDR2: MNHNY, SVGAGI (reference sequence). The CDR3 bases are TGTGCCAGCTTTGGACGCCTCTCTGGAAACACCATATATTTT. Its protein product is CASFGRLSGNTIYF.

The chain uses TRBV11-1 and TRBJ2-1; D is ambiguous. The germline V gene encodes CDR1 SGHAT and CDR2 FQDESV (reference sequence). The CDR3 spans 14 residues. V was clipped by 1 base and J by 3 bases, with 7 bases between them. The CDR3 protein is CASSLVMGYNEQFF. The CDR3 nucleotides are TGTGCCAGCAGCTTAGTAATGGGCTACAATGAGCAGTTCTTC.

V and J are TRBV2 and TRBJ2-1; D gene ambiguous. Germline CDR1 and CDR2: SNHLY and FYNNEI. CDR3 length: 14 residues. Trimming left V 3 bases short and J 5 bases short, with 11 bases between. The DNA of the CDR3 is TGTGCCAGCAGTGACCCGGGCCCGAACAATGAGCAGTTCTTC. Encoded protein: CASSDPGPNNEQFF.